The rows below give T cell receptor beta chains drawn from one sample of a study of T cell responses to AZD1222 COVID-19 vaccine. TCRdb's copy holds only in-frame clones and misses some; the assay was immunoSEQ multiplex PCR. The table has about 70,000 clones, about four fifths seen once. The material sequenced was peripheral blood, taken 28 days after the second AZD1222 dose. The receptor source for this set is an adult who received the AZD1222 COVID-19 vaccine. Both conserved end residues are part of each CDR3. Each record gives: CDR3 protein, CDR3 DNA, clone size, V gene, D gene, J gene. The D gene is left open where the match is weak. Part of the rows lack a size; the others show once, few, many or a class for expanded clones.

cdr3_aa: CASSLGTDTQYF; cdr3_nt: TGTGCCAGCAGCTTAGGCACAGATACGCAGTATTTT; clone_size: .; v_call: TRBV7-2; d_call: .; j_call: TRBJ2-3
cdr3_aa: CASLKKGTDTQYF; cdr3_nt: TGTGCCAGCCTCAAGAAGGGAACAGATACGCAGTATTTT; clone_size: .; v_call: TRBV6-4; d_call: .; j_call: TRBJ2-3
cdr3_aa: CASSMPIRYQPQHF; cdr3_nt: TGTGCCAGTAGTATGCCTATCAGGTATCAGCCCCAGCATTTT; clone_size: once; v_call: TRBV19; d_call: .; j_call: TRBJ1-5
cdr3_aa: CATSDLLSGGGYEQYF; cdr3_nt: TGTGCCACCAGTGATTTGTTGTCGGGGGGGGGCTACGAGCAGTACTTC; clone_size: .; v_call: TRBV24-1; d_call: TRBD2; j_call: TRBJ2-7
cdr3_aa: CASSQDVMDNQPQHF; cdr3_nt: TGTGCCAGCAGCCAAGATGTAATGGACAATCAGCCCCAGCATTTT; clone_size: .; v_call: TRBV3-1/TRBV3-2; d_call: .; j_call: TRBJ1-5
cdr3_aa: CASSIGGGTPRGNQPQHF; cdr3_nt: TGTGCCAGTAGTATAGGAGGCGGGACGCCTAGGGGCAATCAGCCCCAGCATTTT; clone_size: .; v_call: TRBV19; d_call: .; j_call: TRBJ1-5
cdr3_aa: CASATGGATEAFF; cdr3_nt: TGTGCCAGCGCGACAGGGGGAGCCACTGAAGCTTTCTTT; clone_size: .; v_call: TRBV7-9; d_call: TRBD1; j_call: TRBJ1-1
cdr3_aa: CASSLPNFSYEQYF; cdr3_nt: TGTGCCAGCAGCTTGCCCAACTTTTCCTACGAGCAGTACTTC; clone_size: .; v_call: TRBV5-4; d_call: .; j_call: TRBJ2-7
cdr3_aa: CASSRRGNGVGETQYF; cdr3_nt: TGTGCCAGCAGCCGGCGAGGGAACGGAGTCGGGGAGACCCAGTACTTC; clone_size: .; v_call: TRBV27; d_call: .; j_call: TRBJ2-5
cdr3_aa: CAWSSLQGGGAYEQYF; cdr3_nt: TGTGCCTGGAGTTCACTTCAGGGCGGGGGGGCCTACGAGCAGTACTTC; clone_size: .; v_call: TRBV30; d_call: TRBD2; j_call: TRBJ2-7
cdr3_aa: CASSWHGNYEQYF; cdr3_nt: TGTGCCAGCAGCTGGCATGGGAACTACGAGCAGTACTTC; clone_size: few; v_call: TRBV7-9; d_call: .; j_call: TRBJ2-7
cdr3_aa: CAISESPGQGADGNTIYF; cdr3_nt: TGTGCCATCAGTGAGTCTCCGGGACAGGGGGCAGATGGAAACACCATATATTTT; clone_size: .; v_call: TRBV10-3; d_call: TRBD1; j_call: TRBJ1-3
cdr3_aa: CASSQGRLYEQYF; cdr3_nt: TGCGCCAGCAGTCAAGGACGGTTATACGAGCAGTACTTC; clone_size: .; v_call: TRBV4-3; d_call: .; j_call: TRBJ2-7
cdr3_aa: CASSQDASGGYNEQFF; cdr3_nt: TGCGCCAGCAGCCAAGATGCAAGCGGGGGGTACAATGAGCAGTTCTTC; clone_size: .; v_call: TRBV4-3; d_call: TRBD2; j_call: TRBJ2-1
cdr3_aa: CASSPGSVEEKLFF; cdr3_nt: TGTGCCAGCAGCCCGGGATCTGTTGAGGAAAAACTGTTTTTT; clone_size: .; v_call: TRBV5-4; d_call: .; j_call: TRBJ1-4
cdr3_aa: CASSLRQGRMNTEAFF; cdr3_nt: TGTGCCAGCAGCCTACGACAGGGCCGGATGAACACTGAAGCTTTCTTT; clone_size: .; v_call: TRBV7-9; d_call: TRBD1; j_call: TRBJ1-1
cdr3_aa: CASSQAEFRTNEKLFF; cdr3_nt: TGTGCCAGCAGCCAAGCGGAATTCAGAACTAATGAAAAACTGTTTTTT; clone_size: .; v_call: TRBV14; d_call: .; j_call: TRBJ1-4